A selection of T cell receptor beta chains follows, all from one sample in a study of T cells in localized non-small cell lung cancer. Libraries were prepared by immunoSEQ multiplex PCR; TCRdb keeps only in-frame clonotypes and omits some of them. In the table there are tens of thousands of clones, 80% of which are singletons. Source: peripheral blood, taken before any cancer treatment. The source is a female donor of 60 years or more with stage I lung adenocarcinoma. The CDR3 runs from the conserved cysteine through the conserved F or W. A D gene is named only where the DNA matches it firmly. Only some rows state a clone size, as once, few, many or a class for expanded clones.

clone size: -
V gene: TRBV4-3
J gene: TRBJ2-6
D gene: -
CDR3 protein: CASSQNPGSGANVLTF
CDR3 DNA: TGCGCCAGCAGCCAAAACCCTGGCTCTGGGGCCAACGTCCTGACTTTC

clone size: few
V gene: TRBV30
J gene: TRBJ1-2
D gene: TRBD1
CDR3 protein: CAWSLQGVYGYTF
CDR3 DNA: TGTGCCTGGAGTCTTCAGGGGGTGTATGGCTACACCTTC

clone size: once
V gene: TRBV10-3
J gene: TRBJ1-4
D gene: TRBD1
CDR3 protein: CAISERGTGNEKLFF
CDR3 DNA: TGTGCCATCAGTGAGAGGGGGACAGGGAATGAAAAACTGTTTTTT

clone size: -
V gene: TRBV28
J gene: TRBJ2-3
D gene: -
CDR3 protein: CASSTSHQGELADTQYF
CDR3 DNA: TGTGCCAGCAGCACAAGCCATCAGGGAGAACTGGCAGATACGCAGTATTTT

clone size: -
V gene: TRBV11-2
J gene: TRBJ2-7
D gene: TRBD2
CDR3 protein: CASSWTFGTSGRDEQYF
CDR3 DNA: TGTGCCAGCAGCTGGACTTTCGGGACTAGCGGGAGAGACGAGCAGTACTTC

clone size: once
V gene: TRBV29-1
J gene: TRBJ2-7
D gene: -
CDR3 protein: CSVGGKEQYF
CDR3 DNA: TGCAGCGTTGGGGGGAAGGAGCAGTACTTC

clone size: -
V gene: TRBV21-1
J gene: TRBJ1-1
D gene: -
CDR3 protein: CASIDRFQPGAPNTEAFF
CDR3 DNA: TGTGCCAGCATCGACAGGTTTCAACCGGGGGCCCCCAACACTGAAGCTTTCTTT

clone size: -
V gene: TRBV9
J gene: TRBJ2-3
D gene: -
CDR3 protein: CASSVLGLGLADTQYF
CDR3 DNA: TGTGCCAGCAGCGTGCTCGGACTGGGGCTAGCAGATACGCAGTATTTT

clone size: many
V gene: TRBV25-1
J gene: TRBJ1-6
D gene: TRBD1
CDR3 protein: CASIGTGYPLHF
CDR3 DNA: TGTGCCAGCATAGGGACAGGGTATCCCCTCCACTTT

clone size: few
V gene: TRBV2
J gene: TRBJ1-5
D gene: -
CDR3 protein: CASSLQLQGPQHF
CDR3 DNA: TGTGCCAGCAGTCTCCAGCTCCAGGGGCCCCAGCATTTT

clone size: -
V gene: TRBV6-5
J gene: TRBJ1-4
D gene: -
CDR3 protein: CASSYQQRHAEKLFF
CDR3 DNA: TGTGCCAGCAGTTACCAACAGAGACACGCAGAAAAACTGTTTTTT

clone size: -
V gene: TRBV5-1
J gene: TRBJ1-1
D gene: -
CDR3 protein: CASSLGGEAFF
CDR3 DNA: TGCGCCAGCAGCTTGGGGGGTGAAGCTTTCTTT

clone size: -
V gene: TRBV27
J gene: TRBJ1-2
D gene: -
CDR3 protein: CATAGGNYGYTF
CDR3 DNA: TGTGCCACCGCAGGAGGGAACTATGGCTACACCTTC

clone size: -
V gene: TRBV2
J gene: TRBJ1-5
D gene: -
CDR3 protein: CASSELGGKDQPQHF
CDR3 DNA: TGTGCCAGCAGTGAATTGGGAGGGAAAGATCAGCCCCAGCATTTT

clone size: -
V gene: TRBV6-5
J gene: TRBJ2-3
D gene: TRBD1
CDR3 protein: CASSRDRVTDTQYF
CDR3 DNA: TGTGCCAGCAGTCGGGACAGGGTAACAGATACGCAGTATTTT

clone size: -
V gene: TRBV5-1
J gene: TRBJ2-3
D gene: TRBD2
CDR3 protein: CASSRLAGGSTDTQYF
CDR3 DNA: TGCGCCAGCAGCCGACTAGCGGGGGGGAGCACAGATACGCAGTATTTT

clone size: -
V gene: TRBV2
J gene: TRBJ2-7
D gene: TRBD2
CDR3 protein: CATGRDYQYEQYF
CDR3 DNA: TGTGCCACGGGGCGGGACTACCAGTACGAGCAGTACTTC

clone size: -
V gene: TRBV6-1
J gene: TRBJ2-3
D gene: TRBD2
CDR3 protein: CASSLRGGPDTQYF
CDR3 DNA: TGTGCCAGTTCGTTGCGGGGGGGCCCAGATACGCAGTATTTT

clone size: -
V gene: TRBV28
J gene: TRBJ1-1
D gene: -
CDR3 protein: CASRYNWGEAFF
CDR3 DNA: TGTGCCAGCAGGTACAACTGGGGGGAAGCTTTCTTT

clone size: -
V gene: TRBV7-2
J gene: TRBJ1-3
D gene: -
CDR3 protein: CASSLGAGTGNTIYF
CDR3 DNA: TGTGCCAGCAGCTTAGGGGCAGGGACGGGAAACACCATATATTTT

clone size: once
V gene: TRBV14
J gene: TRBJ2-3
D gene: TRBD2
CDR3 protein: CASSHGTSGNSTDTQYF
CDR3 DNA: TGTGCCAGCAGCCACGGGACTAGCGGGAATAGCACAGATACGCAGTATTTT

clone size: few
V gene: TRBV7-2
J gene: TRBJ2-1
D gene: TRBD2
CDR3 protein: CASSPTLAGALNEQFF
CDR3 DNA: TGTGCCAGCAGCCCGACGCTAGCGGGGGCCCTCAATGAGCAGTTCTTC

clone size: -
V gene: TRBV2
J gene: TRBJ2-2
D gene: -
CDR3 protein: CASKEPGELFF
CDR3 DNA: TGTGCCAGCAAGGAACCCGGGGAGCTGTTTTTT

clone size: few
V gene: TRBV28
J gene: TRBJ1-4
D gene: -
CDR3 protein: CASSPRRWGGVYEKLFF
CDR3 DNA: TGTGCCAGCAGTCCCCGCCGTTGGGGGGGCGTCTATGAAAAACTGTTTTTT

clone size: -
V gene: TRBV27
J gene: TRBJ1-1
D gene: TRBD1
CDR3 protein: CASSLGTGRLTEAFF
CDR3 DNA: TGTGCCAGCAGTTTAGGGACAGGGAGGTTAACTGAAGCTTTCTTT

clone size: -
V gene: TRBV7-3
J gene: TRBJ2-7
D gene: TRBD2
CDR3 protein: CASSSRLAGVSTYEQYF
CDR3 DNA: TGTGCCAGCAGCTCGCGACTAGCGGGGGTCTCCACCTACGAGCAGTACTTC

clone size: -
V gene: TRBV2
J gene: TRBJ2-1
D gene: -
CDR3 protein: CASSPTSHEQFF
CDR3 DNA: TGTGCCAGCAGTCCCACGTCCCATGAGCAGTTCTTC

clone size: -
V gene: TRBV2
J gene: TRBJ2-2
D gene: -
CDR3 protein: CASSGQGTGELFF
CDR3 DNA: TGTGCCAGCAGCGGTCAGGGGACCGGGGAGCTGTTTTTT

clone size: -
V gene: TRBV7-7
J gene: TRBJ2-3
D gene: -
CDR3 protein: CASSQGDTQYF
CDR3 DNA: TGTGCTAGCAGCCAAGGGGATACGCAGTATTTT

clone size: once
V gene: TRBV10-1
J gene: TRBJ2-7
D gene: -
CDR3 protein: CASSEAGSKAYLYEQYF
CDR3 DNA: TGCGCCAGCAGTGAGGCAGGGTCCAAGGCGTACCTCTACGAGCAGTACTTC

clone size: -
V gene: TRBV5-1
J gene: TRBJ2-2
D gene: TRBD1
CDR3 protein: CASSLERGHDTGELFF
CDR3 DNA: TGCGCCAGCAGCTTGGAGAGGGGGCACGACACCGGGGAGCTGTTTTTT

clone size: -
V gene: TRBV27
J gene: TRBJ1-2
D gene: -
CDR3 protein: CASSFGGTYGYTF
CDR3 DNA: TGTGCCAGCAGTTTTGGGGGTACCTATGGCTACACCTTC

clone size: -
V gene: TRBV10-3
J gene: TRBJ2-1
D gene: TRBD2
CDR3 protein: CAISDSPGGSRGEQFF
CDR3 DNA: TGTGCCATCAGTGATTCACCCGGCGGGAGTCGAGGTGAGCAGTTCTTC